Listed here are 30 T cell receptor beta chains from one sample, sequenced in a study of CD8+CD57+ T cells in acquired aplastic anemia. Genomic DNA acted as the template from which TCR beta VDJ combination and CDR3 sequence profiling were carried out. TCRdb processed the reads anew with MiXCR; each CDR3 protein has one entry. The data contain approximately 160,000 distinct CDR3 sequences, approximately 43% of them seen just once; the ten biggest clones take up 0.85% to 1.3%. Input material: sorted CD4+, CD8+, or CD8+CD57+ T cells (not recorded which) from PBMCs. The receptors were gathered from a human donor in good health.

This clonotype was detected many times. CDR3 DNA sequence: TGTGCCAGCTCCCCTAGCGGGAGGTCGACCACAGATACGCAGTATTTT. This gives the protein CASSPSGRSTTDTQYF. This rearrangement joins TRBV9 to TRBJ2-3; 11 bases agree with TRBD2. The CDR3 runs 16 residues. CDR1 and CDR2 from the germline V gene are SGDLS and YYNGEE. V was clipped by 7 bases and J by 2 bases; unmatched bases: 9.

The J gene is TRBJ2-7, the V gene TRBV5-1; 7 bases align to TRBD1. CDR1 and CDR2 from the germline V gene are SGHRS and YFSETQ. The CDR3 has 14 residues. V lost 4 bases, J lost 5 bases, and 9 bases stayed unmatched. The CDR3 sequence: CASSTGQVADEQYF. In DNA form, the CDR3 reads TGCGCCAGCAGCACAGGACAGGTTGCGGACGAGCAGTACTTC.

The V gene is TRBV10-3, the J gene TRBJ2-1; D remains unclear. The CDR3 consists of 16 residues. The V gene lost 3 bases and the J gene lost 5 bases, with 17 bases spanning the gap. CDR1 ENHRY and CDR2 SYGVKD come from the germline V gene. CDR3 protein: CAISDDWTSPDNEQFF. The DNA of the CDR3 is TGTGCCATCAGTGATGACTGGACGAGCCCCGACAATGAGCAGTTCTTC.

In its sample, this clonotype was seen many times. The gene calls are TRBV2 and TRBJ2-2; 8 bases fit TRBD2. The V and J ends lost 7 bases and 6 bases, in that order; junction bases with no gene match: 10. The CDR3 totals 15 residues. Germline CDR1 SNHLY, CDR2 FYNNEI. The CDR3 loop reads CASKPGLVFSGELFF. The CDR3 DNA sequence: TGTGCCAGCAAACCGGGACTAGTGTTTTCCGGGGAGCTGTTTTTT.

The chain's CDR3 is CATSDRTTGSTDTQYF. CDR3 sequence (DNA): TGTGCCACCAGTGATAGGACTACCGGTAGCACAGATACGCAGTATTTT. The chain has TRBV24-1 and TRBJ2-3, with D tentatively TRBD2 (6 bases). The CDR3 totals 16 residues. Trimming stripped 3 bases from V and 0 bases from J, with 12 bases between. The germline gives CDR1 KGHDR, CDR2 SFDVKD.

This clonotype was counted ten times or more. V is TRBV9 and J is TRBJ2-1, with no clear D. The CDR3 is made up of 15 amino acids. Looked up from germline, CDR1 is SGDLS and CDR2 is YYNGEE. With 4 bases removed from V and 3 bases from J, the gap between germline ends came to 14 bases. For the CDR3, the DNA is TGTGCCAGCAGCTCGTCTTGGGCGGACTACAATGAGCAGTTCTTC. Translating gives CASSSSWADYNEQFF.

This clonotype turned up a few times. The V gene is TRBV7-9, the J gene TRBJ2-7; TRBD2 agrees at 7 bases. The CDR3 has 12 amino acids. The J segment lost 8 bases and the V segment lost 4 bases, leaving 5 bases of the junction unmatched. The germline CDR1 and CDR2 sequences are SEHNR and FQNEAQ (reference sequence). Written as DNA, the CDR3 is TGTGCCAGCAGCTCGTCCGGGACTAAGCAGTACTTC. Its protein product is CASSSSGTKQYF.

This clonotype has a count of ten or more. The rearrangement links TRBV6-1 to TRBJ1-5, with TRBD1 matching 10 bases. This CDR3 has 13 amino acids. CDR1 is MNHNS, CDR2 SASEGT, per germline. Unmatched junction bases numbered 3, after V lost 6 bases and J lost 7 bases. The CDR3 sequence is CASREGQGQPQHF. The CDR3 DNA reads TGTGCCAGCAGAGAGGGACAGGGGCAGCCCCAGCATTTT.

The chain carries TRBV2 and TRBJ1-1; D is possibly TRBD1 (6 bases). V lost 7 bases to trimming and J lost 0 bases, with 9 bases between them. CDR1 SNHLY and CDR2 FYNNEI come from the germline V gene. The CDR3 has 13 amino acids. The CDR3: CASNGQLNTEAFF. The DNA of the CDR3 is TGTGCCAGCAACGGACAGCTGAACACTGAAGCTTTCTTT.

This clonotype has ten or more counts. CDR3 bases: TGTGCCAGCAGCTTAACGCCAGCCCAAGAGACCCAGTACTTC. Protein sequence: CASSLTPAQETQYF. The chain couples TRBV7-2 to TRBJ2-5, with no clear D. Germline V gives CDR1 SGHTA, CDR2 FQGNSA. This CDR3 is built from 14 residues. Trimming stripped 2 bases from V and 1 base from J, with 8 bases between.

This clonotype was seen at least ten times. V gene TRBV4-1 combines with J gene TRBJ1-4, with no clear D. The V gene's germline CDR1 is MGHRA and CDR2 YSYEKL. The CDR3 spans 11 residues. V gave up 6 bases and J gave up 6 bases, with 5 bases separating them. The CDR3 DNA is TGCGCCAGCAGTCCAGATGAAAAACTGTTTTTT. This encodes CASSPDEKLFF.

This clonotype has a count of ten or more. The rearrangement joins TRBV5-1 to TRBJ2-7; 12 bases map to TRBD1. The V segment lost 0 bases and the J segment 3 bases; nucleotides outside the gene matches: 7. The germline V gene encodes CDR1 SGHRS and CDR2 YFSETQ. The CDR3 extends over 17 amino acids. The CDR3 spells CASSLALGTGGGYEQYF. The CDR3, as DNA: TGCGCCAGCAGCTTGGCGTTGGGGACAGGGGGCGGCTACGAGCAGTACTTC.

This clonotype is labeled medium-sized. The V gene is TRBV20-1, the J gene TRBJ2-7, with 9 bases aligning to TRBD1. This CDR3 spans 14 amino acids. The germline V gene has CDR1 DFQATT and CDR2 SNEGSKA (reference sequence). V was clipped by 3 bases and J by 1 base; unmatched bases: 4. The CDR3 loop is CSAREQGASYEQYF. The CDR3 DNA is TGCAGTGCTAGGGAACAGGGGGCGTCCTACGAGCAGTACTTC.

This chain joins TRBV5-4 and TRBJ1-4; 8 positions agree with TRBD1. With 4 bases clipped from V and 0 bases from J, the junction kept 2 bases outside the gene matches. The CDR3 is 15 amino acids. Per germline, CDR1 SGHNT and CDR2 YYREEE (reference sequence). CDR3: CASSLQGATNEKLFF. CDR3 nucleotides: TGTGCCAGCAGCCTACAGGGGGCAACTAATGAAAAACTGTTTTTT. The variable domain in full, with the rest retrieved from reference TRBV5-4 and TRBJ1-4, is ETGVTQSPTHLIKTRGQQVTLRCSSQSGHNTVSWYQQALGQGPQFIFQYYREEENGRGNFPPRFSGLQFPNYSSELNVNALELDDSALYLCASSLQGATNEKLFFGSGTQLSVL.

This clonotype has only one observation. The J gene is TRBJ2-5, the V gene TRBV24-1, with D unresolved. Trimming removed 1 base at V and 3 bases at J, with 5 bases between. Per the germline V gene, CDR1 is KGHDR and CDR2 is SFDVKD. The CDR3 has 13 amino acids. The CDR3 here is CATSDFRKETQYF. The CDR3 DNA reads TGTGCCACCAGTGATTTTAGGAAAGAGACCCAGTACTTC.

In its sample, this clonotype was seen many times. The chain has TRBV20-1 and TRBJ2-5, with a weak D call TRBD1 (5 bases). CDR3 length equals 12 residues. Per germline, CDR1 DFQATT and CDR2 SNEGSKA (reference sequence). Trimming shortened V by 3 bases and J by 7 bases, and 12 bases separated the two germline ends. CDR3 coding DNA: TGCAGTGCTAGCCTACAGGTCAGGACCCAGTACTTC. Amino acids: CSASLQVRTQYF.

This sequence joins TRBV27 and TRBJ2-7, with D maybe TRBD1 (5 bases). The CDR3 consists of 12 residues. Germline CDR1 and CDR2: MNHEY and SMNVEV (reference sequence). Deletions cut 4 bases from V and 6 bases from J, with 10 bases between. CDR3 residues: CASSWGGGEQYF. The CDR3 DNA sequence: TGTGCCAGCAGTTGGGGCGGTGGCGAGCAGTACTTC.

The table lists this clonotype with many counts. The chain uses TRBV3-1 and TRBJ2-7; D possibly uses TRBD1 or TRBD2 (5 bases each). Germline V gene lookup returns CDR1 LGHDT and CDR2 YNNKEL (reference sequence). The length of the CDR3 is 15 residues. V was clipped by 4 bases and J by 6 bases, with 19 bases between them. CDR3: CASSPLWDGKREQYF. For the CDR3, the DNA is TGTGCCAGCAGCCCATTGTGGGACGGTAAGCGCGAGCAGTACTTC.

The chain recombines TRBV10-3 with TRBJ2-3; TRBD2 agrees at 11 bases. The J segment lost 0 bases and the V segment lost 3 bases, leaving 2 bases of the junction unmatched. From germline, CDR1 is ENHRY and CDR2 SYGVKD. The CDR3 sequence is 16 residues long. In nucleotides, the CDR3 is TGTGCCATCAGTGATTGGACTAGCGGGAGCACAGATACGCAGTATTTT. It yields the protein CAISDWTSGSTDTQYF.

The chain employs TRBV7-9 and TRBJ1-2; D is uncertain. The CDR3 length is 12 residues. V was pared by 5 bases and J by 6 bases, with 10 bases between. Germline values: CDR1 SEHNR, CDR2 FQNEAQ (reference sequence). The DNA for the CDR3 is TGTGCCAGCAGCCAACTTCAAGATGGCTACACCTTC. It specifies CASSQLQDGYTF.

The V call is TRBV20-1, the J call TRBJ2-7; D remains unclear. Germline lookup yields CDR1 DFQATT and CDR2 SNEGSKA (reference sequence). This CDR3 region has 15 residues. V was trimmed by 6 bases and J by 0 bases, leaving 18 bases between them. CDR3 sequence reads: CSAPRPRPSSYEQYF. The CDR3 DNA reads as TGCAGTGCACCCCGCCCCCGACCGAGCTCCTACGAGCAGTACTTC.

In its sample, this clonotype was seen many times. This chain uses TRBV20-1 with TRBJ1-1; D unclear. Trimming took off 6 bases at V and 4 bases at J, with 6 bases between the two ends. CDR1 and CDR2 from the germline V gene are DFQATT and SNEGSKA (reference sequence). The CDR3 has 10 amino acids. For the CDR3, the DNA is TGCAGTGCCCAGGCCACTGAAGCTTTCTTT. Protein: CSAQATEAFF.

At least ten counts were recorded for this clonotype. The V and J genes are TRBV12-3 or TRBV12-4 and TRBJ1-5; D is unresolved. The CDR3 covers 15 residues. The V gene lost 3 bases and the J gene lost 0 bases, with 9 bases spanning the gap. The CDR3 is CASSFYRDSNQPQHF. CDR3 coding DNA: TGTGCCAGCAGTTTTTATAGGGATAGCAATCAGCCCCAGCATTTT.

This clonotype was counted at least ten times. The CDR3 protein is CASSSGHSNQPQHF. CDR3 bases: TGTGCCAGCAGTTCGGGACATAGCAATCAGCCCCAGCATTTT. This chain uses TRBV2 with TRBJ1-5, with D possibly being TRBD1 (6 bases). Trimming took off 5 bases at V and 0 bases at J, with 8 bases between the two ends. In germline, CDR1 is SNHLY, CDR2 FYNNEI. The CDR3 sequence is 14 residues long.

V and J are TRBV7-3 and TRBJ2-3; maybe TRBD1 (6 bases). There are 16 residues in the CDR3. The V end lost 2 bases, the J end lost 5 bases, and 17 bases lay between the germline ends. The V gene's germline CDR1 is SGHTA and CDR2 FQGTGA. CDR3: CASSLGLKGVGDTQYF. The CDR3, as DNA: TGTGCCAGCAGCTTAGGGCTGAAGGGGGTGGGAGATACGCAGTATTTT.

CDR3 residues: CASSPGLGFSPLHF. CDR3 bases: TGTGCCAGTAGTCCAGGGTTGGGTTTTTCACCCCTCCACTTT. V usage is TRBV19 and J usage is TRBJ1-6; a weak D match, TRBD1 (5 bases). Per germline, CDR1 LNHDA and CDR2 SQIVND (reference sequence). There are 14 residues in the CDR3. Trimming took 5 bases from V and 9 from J, leaving 14 bases between them. The variable domain in full, completed from reference TRBV19 and TRBJ1-6, reads DGGITQSPKYLFRKEGQNVTLSCEQNLNHDAMYWYRQDPGQGLRLIYYSQIVNDFQKGDIAEGYSVSREKKESFPLTVTSAQKNPTAFYLCASSPGLGFSPLHFGNGTRLTVT.

The table lists this clonotype with many counts. The V gene is TRBV20-1, the J gene TRBJ1-2; 8 nucleotides align to TRBD1. The V and J ends lost 7 bases and 7 bases, in that order; junction bases with no gene match: 14. The CDR3 has 14 residues. The germline V gene encodes CDR1 DFQATT and CDR2 SNEGSKA (reference sequence). The CDR3 coding sequence is TGCAGTGTAGGGGACAGGATTAGAAGTGGTGGCTACACCTTC. Translating it yields CSVGDRIRSGGYTF.

The chain uses TRBV15 and TRBJ2-5; 11 bases map to TRBD1. Germline V gene data show CDR1 as LNHNV and CDR2 as YYDKDF (reference sequence). V gave up 7 bases and J gave up 5 bases; unmatched junction bases: 6. The CDR3 spans 14 residues. CDR3 nucleotides: TGTGCCACCACCTTGGACAGGGGGCATGAGACCCAGTACTTC. Its translation: CATTLDRGHETQYF.

This rearrangement joins TRBV10-3 to TRBJ1-2; D might be TRBD1 (5 bases). Germline CDR1 reads ENHRY; CDR2 reads SYGVKD. The CDR3 sequence is 15 residues long. V was trimmed by 7 bases and J by 3 bases, leaving 18 bases between them. CDR3 sequence: CAIKEGPGQDYGYTF. The CDR3 DNA follows: TGTGCCATCAAAGAAGGCCCGGGGCAGGACTATGGCTACACCTTC.

This clonotype was observed once. The chain employs TRBV7-3 and TRBJ2-1; no clear D. Germline-derived CDR1 and CDR2 are SGHTA and FQGTGA. The CDR3 totals 13 residues. Trimming stripped 3 bases from V and 6 bases from J, with 9 bases between. The CDR3 sequence is CASSFQLPNEQFF. The CDR3, as DNA: TGTGCCAGCAGCTTTCAACTACCCAATGAGCAGTTCTTC.